This T cell receptor beta chain was recovered during a study of T cell clonotyping in hematopoietic cell transplantation. Recipient blood drawn about 28 days pretransplant and days 30, 100, 180 after. Repertoires were generated with immunoSEQ multiplex PCR, while TCRdb's copy carries only in-frame clones and drops some. Among approximately 7,500 clones listed, 88% were seen once. To note about this clone: The antigen remains undetermined.

General study results and limits: CD4 and CD8 repertoire contributions could not be separated without sorting. Broader posttransplant TCR repertoire diversity was predicted by graft donor and pretransplant recipient Inverse Simpson Index values.

Sequences were derived from PBMCs, sampled 100 days after allogeneic stem cell transplant. The TCR was taken from a male patient in his late teens or twenties who had an allogeneic stem cell transplant from a related donor, so the T cells may come from the graft donor. Some clones in this sample may be carry-over from other donors' samples.

The CDR3 loop is CASSYRDGGGYTF. CDR3 coding DNA: TGTGCCAGCAGTTACAGGGACGGGGGTGGCTACACCTTC. V gene TRBV6-9 combines with J gene TRBJ1-2; weak D call: TRBD1 (5 bases). The V end was cut by 3 bases, the J end by 7 bases, with 12 bases between. Germline CDR1 and CDR2: MNHGY and SVAAGI. This CDR3 is built from 13 residues.